The next 15 T cell receptor beta chains were all read from a single sample in a study of CD8+CD57+ T cells in acquired aplastic anemia. Genomic DNA, the template, was used for profiling of the TCR beta VDJ and CDR3. Using its own MiXCR run on the reads, TCRdb lists one record per CDR3 protein. The sample has 150,000 to 200,000 distinct CDR3 sequences; less than 60% are singletons. Patients sequenced had flow cytometry evidence of CD8+CD57+ cell expansion. The source material was sorted CD4+, CD8+, or CD8+CD57+ T cells (not recorded which) from PBMCs. These receptor sequences come from a human donor with aplastic anemia.

Only one count was recorded for this clonotype. The rearrangement joins TRBV25-1 to TRBJ2-1, with TRBD2 matching over 9 bases. The germline V gene has CDR1 MGHDK and CDR2 SYGVNS. CDR3 length: 15 residues. Trimming at V came to 3 bases and at J to 10 bases, leaving 10 bases not matched to a gene. CDR3 region: CASSEISGRSKEQFF. For the CDR3, the DNA is TGTGCCAGCAGTGAGATTAGCGGGAGAAGTAAGGAGCAGTTCTTC.

This clonotype was detected ten times or more. The CDR3 nucleotides read TGTGCCACCGCGACAGGGGCTGGGGCCAACGTCCTGACTTTC. Amino acids: CATATGAGANVLTF. The chain is built from TRBV12-3 or TRBV12-4 and TRBJ2-6, with TRBD1 matching 8 bases. This CDR3 is built from 14 residues. V dropped 10 bases and J dropped 2; count of bases not matched to a gene: 4.

This clonotype came up many times. J is TRBJ1-2 and V is TRBV9, with TRBD1 as a possible D gene (6 bases). This CDR3 contains 16 residues. The germline CDR1 and CDR2 sequences are SGDLS and YYNGEE. Trimming shortened V by 3 bases and J by 5 bases, and 20 bases separated the two germline ends. CDR3 in DNA: TGTGCCAGCAGCGCGAATAGACAGGACTCTCTATATGGCTACACCTTC. Its translation is CASSANRQDSLYGYTF.

At least ten counts were recorded for this clonotype. The chain is built from TRBV7-6 and TRBJ2-7; the D is unclear. The CDR3 has 15 residues. CDR1 and CDR2 (germline): SGHVS, FNYEAQ. With 0 bases removed from V and 0 bases from J, the gap between germline ends came to 9 bases. In nucleotides, the CDR3 is TGTGCCAGCAGCTTAGCGGGCAGTAGCTCCTACGAGCAGTACTTC. This encodes CASSLAGSSSYEQYF.

This clonotype was observed a handful of times. This chain joins TRBV24-1 and TRBJ2-1; D is unresolved. Germline loops: CDR1 KGHDR, CDR2 SFDVKD. This CDR3 has 12 amino acids. Trimming cost V 0 bases and J 8 bases, with 4 bases left between them. The CDR3 DNA sequence: TGTGCCACCAGTGATTTGAAGGATGAGCAGTTCTTC. This gives the protein CATSDLKDEQFF.

The chain couples TRBV7-2 to TRBJ1-2, with D uncertain. CDR3 length: 13 amino acids. V gave up 1 base and J gave up 3 bases, with 6 bases separating them. The germline V gene has CDR1 SGHTA and CDR2 FQGNSA. CDR3: CASSLGADYGYTF. DNA for the CDR3: TGTGCCAGCAGCTTAGGGGCGGACTATGGCTACACCTTC.

This clonotype showed up many times. The V gene is TRBV5-6, the J gene TRBJ2-5; 12 bases are a match to TRBD2. The CDR3 sequence is 18 residues long. The germline CDR1 and CDR2 sequences are SGHDT and YYEEEE. The V segment lost 0 bases and the J segment 2 bases; nucleotides outside the gene matches: 8. The CDR3 loop reads CASSLETSGRRGQETQYF. DNA for the CDR3: TGTGCCAGCAGCTTGGAGACTAGCGGGAGAAGGGGGCAAGAGACCCAGTACTTC.

The chain uses TRBV5-1 and TRBJ2-1, with a weak D call TRBD2 (6 bases). V was clipped by 0 bases and J by 6 bases, with 13 bases between them. This CDR3 region has 15 residues. Germline V lookup: CDR1 SGHRS, CDR2 YFSETQ. CDR3 protein: CASSLAGGTFNEQFF. The CDR3 nucleotides are TGCGCCAGCAGCTTGGCAGGCGGGACTTTCAATGAGCAGTTCTTC. The full variable domain, with the rest looked up from reference TRBV5-1 and TRBJ2-1, is KAGVTQTPRYLIKTRGQQVTLSCSPISGHRSVSWYQQTPGQGLQFLFEYFSETQRNKGNFPGRFSGRQFSNSRSEMNVSTLELGDSALYLCASSLAGGTFNEQFFGPGTRLTVL.

This chain joins TRBV7-4 and TRBJ2-7, with D unresolved. The CDR3 has 14 amino acids. V lost 2 bases and J lost 3, with 11 bases in between. CDR1 and CDR2 from the germline V gene are SGHVT and SQSDAQ. The CDR3 DNA reads TGTGCCAGCAGCTTACTCCCACAGCACTACGAGCAGTACTTC. Protein product: CASSLLPQHYEQYF.

This clonotype was detected many times. The gene calls are TRBV20-1 and TRBJ1-2, with TRBD1 matching 7 bases. The CDR3 contains 13 residues. From germline, CDR1 is DFQATT and CDR2 SNEGSKA (reference sequence). V shed 5 bases and J 5 bases; nucleotides not matched to a gene: 8. The CDR3 is CSALRAGGYGYTF. In DNA, the CDR3 is TGCAGTGCTCTACGGGCAGGGGGGTATGGCTACACCTTC.

This clonotype came up many times. J is TRBJ1-5 and V is TRBV19; D is undetermined. Germline CDR1 and CDR2: LNHDA and SQIVND (reference sequence). The ends were cut back, 5 bases at V and 4 bases at J, with 12 bases in the middle. This CDR3 has 14 residues. DNA for the CDR3: TGTGCCAGTAGTCTTGGACGGGGTAATCAGCCCCAGCATTTT. Translation: CASSLGRGNQPQHF.

The V gene is TRBV2, the J gene TRBJ1-1; no reliable D call. CDR1 and CDR2 (germline): SNHLY, FYNNEI. The V end was cut by 8 bases, the J end by 7 bases, with 8 bases between. The CDR3 length is 10 residues. Here the CDR3 DNA reads TGTGCCAGCTTCTACATTGAAGCTTTCTTT. Translated: CASFYIEAFF. Based on the CDR3 plus reference TRBV2 and TRBJ1-1, the full variable domain is EPEVTQTPSHQVTQMGQEVILRCVPISNHLYFYWYRQILGQKVEFLVSFYNNEISEKSEIFDDQFSVERPDGSNFTLKIRSTKLEDSAMYFCASFYIEAFFGQGTRLTVV.

Only one count was recorded for this clonotype. The rearrangement joins TRBV5-5 to TRBJ2-5; no firm D call. Trimming removed 1 base from V and 2 bases from J, with 12 bases in between. The CDR3 totals 15 residues. Germline values: CDR1 SGHKS, CDR2 YYEKEE (reference sequence). As DNA, the CDR3 is TGTGCCAGCAGCTTGTTCATGGCAGGACAAGAGACCCAGTACTTC. Its translation: CASSLFMAGQETQYF.

The chain joins TRBV12-3 or TRBV12-4 to TRBJ1-1; 8 positions match TRBD1. The CDR3 runs to 16 residues. V lost 6 bases and J lost 5; bases outside the gene matches: 14. The CDR3 DNA reads TGTGCCAGCAGACAACACGGACAGGGAGAGGGGACTGAAGCTTTCTTT. Translating it yields CASRQHGQGEGTEAFF.

This clonotype was seen repeatedly, ten times or more. V gene TRBV20-1 combines with J gene TRBJ1-2; D ambiguous. The CDR3 has 13 amino acids. CDR1 and CDR2 from the germline V gene are DFQATT and SNEGSKA (reference sequence). V was cut by 4 bases and J by 4 bases, with 13 bases left in between. The DNA for the CDR3 is TGCAGTGCTATAAGCGGATCCTCCTATGGCTACACCTTC. It codes for CSAISGSSYGYTF.